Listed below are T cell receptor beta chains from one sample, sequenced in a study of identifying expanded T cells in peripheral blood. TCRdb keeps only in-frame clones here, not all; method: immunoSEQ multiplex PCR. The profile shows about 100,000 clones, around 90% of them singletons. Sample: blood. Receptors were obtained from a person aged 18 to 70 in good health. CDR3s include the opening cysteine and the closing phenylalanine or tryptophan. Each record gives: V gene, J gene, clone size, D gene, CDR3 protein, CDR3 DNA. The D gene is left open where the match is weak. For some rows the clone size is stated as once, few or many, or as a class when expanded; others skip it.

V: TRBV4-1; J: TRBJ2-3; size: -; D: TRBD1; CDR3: CASSRLGQYTDTQYF; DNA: TGCGCCAGCAGCCGCCTGGGACAGTACACAGATACGCAGTATTTT
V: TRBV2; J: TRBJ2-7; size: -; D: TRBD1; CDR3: CASSARDRGPEQYF; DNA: TGTGCCAGCAGTGCCCGGGACAGGGGGCCCGAGCAGTACTTC
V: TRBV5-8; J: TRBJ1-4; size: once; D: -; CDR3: CASSSGRTATNEKLFF; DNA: TGTGCCAGCAGCTCTGGGAGGACGGCAACTAATGAAAAACTGTTTTTT
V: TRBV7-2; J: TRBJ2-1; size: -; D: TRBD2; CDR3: CASSLGLAGSYNEQFF; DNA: TGTGCCAGCAGCTTAGGGCTAGCGGGCTCCTACAATGAGCAGTTCTTC
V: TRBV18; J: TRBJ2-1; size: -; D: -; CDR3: CASSPGTNPYNEQFF; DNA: TGTGCCAGCTCACCGGGGACAAATCCCTACAATGAGCAGTTCTTC
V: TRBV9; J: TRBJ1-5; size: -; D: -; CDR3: CASSVMGGLGITSNQPQHF; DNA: TGTGCCAGCAGCGTGATGGGCGGTTTGGGGATCACTAGCAATCAGCCCCAGCATTTT
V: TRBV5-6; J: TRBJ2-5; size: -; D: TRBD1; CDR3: CASSPSVRQGKETQYF; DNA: TGTGCCAGCAGCCCCTCCGTTCGACAGGGGAAGGAGACCCAGTACTTC
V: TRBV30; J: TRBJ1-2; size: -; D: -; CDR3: CAWDAKAPNYGYTF; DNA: TGTGCCTGGGACGCAAAGGCCCCGAACTATGGCTACACCTTC
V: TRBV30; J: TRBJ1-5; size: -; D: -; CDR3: CAWNIGVGNNQPQHF; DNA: TGTGCCTGGAATATTGGTGTGGGAAATAATCAGCCCCAGCATTTT
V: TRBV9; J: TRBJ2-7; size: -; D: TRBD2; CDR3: CASSVGVAGPYEQYF; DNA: TGTGCCAGCAGCGTAGGGGTAGCGGGGCCCTACGAGCAGTACTTC
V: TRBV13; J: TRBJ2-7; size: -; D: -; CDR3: CASQDHKSHEQYF; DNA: TGTGCCAGCCAAGACCACAAGTCCCACGAGCAGTACTTC
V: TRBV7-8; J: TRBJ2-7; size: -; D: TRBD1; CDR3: CASSLVLGQGAEQYF; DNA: TGTGCCAGCAGCTTAGTCCTGGGACAGGGAGCCGAGCAGTACTTC
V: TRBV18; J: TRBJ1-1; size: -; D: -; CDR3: CASSGGNTEAFF; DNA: TGTGCCAGCTCAGGTGGGAACACTGAAGCTTTCTTT
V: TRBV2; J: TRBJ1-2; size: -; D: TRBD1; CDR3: CASVGDRGVYGYTF; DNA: TGTGCCAGCGTGGGGGACAGGGGAGTCTATGGCTACACCTTC
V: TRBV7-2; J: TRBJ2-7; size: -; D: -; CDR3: CASSLGQMNYEQYF; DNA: TGTGCCAGCAGCTTGGGGCAGATGAACTACGAGCAGTACTTC
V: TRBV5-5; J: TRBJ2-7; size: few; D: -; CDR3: CASSENPSGIYEQYF; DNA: TGTGCCAGCAGCGAAAATCCTTCAGGAATATACGAGCAGTACTTC
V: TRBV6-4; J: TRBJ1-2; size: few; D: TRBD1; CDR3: CASSDGNRGRNYGYTF; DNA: TGTGCCAGCAGTGACGGGAACAGGGGGCGAAACTATGGCTACACCTTC
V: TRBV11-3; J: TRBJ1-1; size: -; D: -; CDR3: CASSRGANTEAFF; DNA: TGTGCCAGCAGCAGGGGGGCGAATACTGAAGCTTTCTTT
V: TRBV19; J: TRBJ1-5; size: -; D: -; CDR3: CASSRTSSNQPQHF; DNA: TGTGCCAGTAGCCGGACTTCTAGCAATCAGCCCCAGCATTTT
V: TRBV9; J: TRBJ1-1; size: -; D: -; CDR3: CASSTVPFPNTEAFF; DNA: TGTGCCAGCAGCACTGTCCCTTTTCCTAACACTGAAGCTTTCTTT
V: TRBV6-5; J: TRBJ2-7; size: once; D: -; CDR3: CASSYGTLGPYEQYF; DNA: TGTGCCAGCAGTTACGGGACCCTGGGGCCCTACGAGCAGTACTTC
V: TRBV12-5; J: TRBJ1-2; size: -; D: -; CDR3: CASGLTDYGYTF; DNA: TGTGCTAGTGGTTTGACAGACTATGGCTACACCTTC
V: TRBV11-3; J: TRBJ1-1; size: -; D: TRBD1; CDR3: CASSKTGGTEAFF; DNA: TGTGCCAGCAGCAAAACAGGGGGCACTGAAGCTTTCTTT
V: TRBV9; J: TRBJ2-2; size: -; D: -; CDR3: CASTRDPKNTGELFF; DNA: TGTGCCAGCACCAGGGACCCAAAGAACACCGGGGAGCTGTTTTTT
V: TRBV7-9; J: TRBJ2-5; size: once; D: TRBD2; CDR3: CALTPGGEQETQYF; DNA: TGTGCCCTCACTCCGGGGGGAGAACAAGAGACCCAGTACTTC
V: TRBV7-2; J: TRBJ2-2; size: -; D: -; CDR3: CASSLNPGELFF; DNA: TGTGCCAGCAGCTTAAATCCCGGGGAGCTGTTTTTT
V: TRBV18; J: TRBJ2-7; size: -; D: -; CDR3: CASSPPEITDGGPYEQYF; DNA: TGTGCCAGCTCACCACCGGAAATCACGGACGGGGGGCCCTACGAGCAGTACTTC
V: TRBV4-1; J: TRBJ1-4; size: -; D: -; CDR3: CASSQGRQPREKLFF; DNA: TGCGCCAGCAGCCAAGGACGACAGCCTCGAGAAAAACTGTTTTTT
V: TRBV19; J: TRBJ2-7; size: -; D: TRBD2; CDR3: CASSIPGGSFDEQYF; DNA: TGTGCCAGTAGTATCCCGGGGGGATCGTTCGACGAGCAGTACTTC
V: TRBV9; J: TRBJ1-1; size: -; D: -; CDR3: CASSVGSGIEAFF; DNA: TGTGCCAGCAGCGTAGGTTCAGGAATTGAAGCTTTCTTT
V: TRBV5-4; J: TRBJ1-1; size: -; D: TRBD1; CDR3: CASSWGQGGTEAFF; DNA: TGTGCCAGCAGCTGGGGCCAGGGGGGAACTGAAGCTTTCTTT
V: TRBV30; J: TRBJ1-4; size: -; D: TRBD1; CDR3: CAWAGTGNEKLFF; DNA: TGTGCCTGGGCCGGGACAGGGAATGAAAAACTGTTTTTT
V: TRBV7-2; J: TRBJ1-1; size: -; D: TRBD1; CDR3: CASSQGQDLEAFF; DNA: TGTGCCAGCAGCCAGGGACAGGACCTTGAAGCTTTCTTT
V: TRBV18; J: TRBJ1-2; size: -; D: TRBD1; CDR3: CASSPTGTNYGYTF; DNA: TGTGCCAGCTCACCGACAGGGACCAACTATGGCTACACCTTC
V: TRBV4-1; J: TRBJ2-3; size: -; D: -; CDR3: CASSQDRGTRGTDTQYF; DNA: TGCGCCAGCAGCCAAGATAGAGGGACAAGGGGCACAGATACGCAGTATTTT
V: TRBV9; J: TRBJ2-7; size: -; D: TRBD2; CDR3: CASSPGLGSSYEQYF; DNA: TGTGCCAGCAGCCCCGGACTAGGCTCTTCCTACGAGCAGTACTTC
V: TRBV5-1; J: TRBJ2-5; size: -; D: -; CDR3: CASSRNGQGLETQYF; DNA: TGCGCCAGCAGCCGCAACGGGCAGGGATTAGAGACCCAGTACTTC
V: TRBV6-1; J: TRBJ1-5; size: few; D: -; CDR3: CASSEESGVGNQPQHF; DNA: TGTGCCAGCAGTGAAGAGTCCGGGGTGGGAAATCAGCCCCAGCATTTT
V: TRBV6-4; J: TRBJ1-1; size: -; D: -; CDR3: CASSPRRDTEAFF; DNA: TGTGCCAGCAGCCCCCGCCGGGATACTGAAGCTTTCTTT
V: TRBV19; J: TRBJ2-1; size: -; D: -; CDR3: CASSIGQAGSNEQFF; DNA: TGTGCCAGTAGTATAGGACAGGCAGGCAGCAATGAGCAGTTCTTC
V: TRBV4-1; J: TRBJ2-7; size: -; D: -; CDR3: CASSPPGLPYEQYF; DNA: TGCGCCAGCAGCCCGCCGGGTCTCCCCTACGAGCAGTACTTC
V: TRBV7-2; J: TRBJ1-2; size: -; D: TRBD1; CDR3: CASSEPGTGVPGYTF; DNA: TGTGCCAGCAGCGAGCCCGGGACAGGGGTTCCCGGCTACACCTTC